This entry features one TCR beta chain sequence. What it recognizes is unknown. The data are from a study of shared clonotypes between healthy human individuals. Study-level background: Donors were a couple of women and a few men aged 18 to 49. The study, taken as a whole, reports: Non-shared clonotypes had lower generation probabilities than those shared by all four donors.

CDR3 length: 14 amino acids. The V gene end was trimmed by 5 bases and the J gene end by 5 bases; junction bases not matched to a gene: 4. CDR1 is SGHTA, CDR2 FQGNSA, per germline. Profiling relied on immunoSEQ multiplex PCR, and the TCRdb table lists in-frame clones only, not all of them. Here the sample spans around 2,000,000 clones, 95% being singletons. This sequence originates from a man between 18 and 29 years old in good health. The V call is TRBV7-2, the J call TRBJ2-3; 10 bases line up with TRBD2. Sequenced sample: naive CD4+ T cells sorted from blood. Subset here: CD45RA+ positively selected. This CDR3 reads CASSLRLAGDTQYF. For the CDR3, the DNA is TGTGCCAGCAGCCTTCGACTAGCGGGAGATACGCAGTATTTT.